The rows below give T cell receptor beta chains drawn from one sample of a study of blood T cell repertoires in COVID-19. This table comes from immunoSEQ multiplex PCR, and its TCRdb copy is limited to in-frame clones, with some not included. Of 150,000 or so clones listed, roughly 80% are singletons. The sequenced sample consisted of PBMCs or T cells enriched from blood (not recorded which). Receptors originate from a man aged 45-60 years who had recovered from COVID-19. Each CDR3 is given with its conserved first and last residue. D genes are given only for firm matches. Not every row has a clone size; where given, it reads once, few, many or a size class.

J | size | length | D | V | CDR3 | DNA
TRBJ2-7 | - | 15 | TRBD2 | TRBV6-5 | CASTALAGARYEQYF | TGTGCCAGCACCGCCCTAGCGGGGGCTCGGTACGAGCAGTACTTC
TRBJ2-1 | - | 13 | TRBD2 | TRBV6-4 | CASSARTSSEQFF | TGTGCCAGCAGTGCACGGACTAGCAGTGAGCAGTTCTTC
TRBJ1-1 | few | 15 | - | TRBV5-1 | CASSWGGIGNTEAFF | TGCGCCAGCAGCTGGGGGGGAATAGGAAACACTGAAGCTTTCTTT
TRBJ1-6 | - | 13 | - | TRBV9 | CASSVLRDSPLHF | TGTGCCAGCAGCGTCCTGAGGGATTCACCCCTCCACTTT
TRBJ1-1 | - | 15 | - | TRBV18 | CASSPPKSSGTEAFF | TGTGCCAGCTCACCACCGAAGTCTTCGGGTACTGAAGCTTTCTTT
TRBJ1-2 | - | 13 | - | TRBV18 | CASSPVALYGYTF | TGTGCCAGCTCACCGGTGGCCCTCTATGGCTACACCTTC
TRBJ2-7 | - | 16 | - | TRBV6-5 | CASSYSLRPGAYEQYF | TGTGCCAGCAGTTACTCCTTGCGGCCAGGGGCCTACGAGCAGTACTTC
TRBJ1-6 | - | 15 | - | TRBV6-1 | CASSEFRGGNSPLHF | TGTGCCAGCAGTGAGTTCAGGGGCGGAAATTCACCCCTCCACTTT
TRBJ1-5 | once | 15 | - | TRBV6-5 | CASSSRGMGNQPQHF | TGTGCCAGCAGTTCCAGGGGTATGGGCAATCAGCCCCAGCATTTT
TRBJ2-2 | - | 18 | - | TRBV7-8 | CASSLAQGWGTNTGELFF | TGTGCCAGCAGCTTAGCCCAGGGGTGGGGTACGAACACCGGGGAGCTGTTTTTT
TRBJ2-1 | - | 14 | - | TRBV27 | CASSLELAGGEQFF | TGTGCCAGCAGTTTGGAACTAGCCGGAGGTGAGCAGTTCTTC
TRBJ2-7 | - | 17 | - | TRBV21-1 | CASSKPAPGTGANGRYF | TGTGCCAGCAGCAAACCAGCCCCCGGGACAGGGGCGAACGGGAGGTACTTC
TRBJ1-6 | - | 13 | - | TRBV9 | CASSVVGGSPLHF | TGTGCCAGCAGCGTAGTTGGGGGGTCACCCCTCCACTTT
TRBJ2-5 | - | 14 | - | TRBV5-6 | CASSLAQGLETQYF | TGTGCCAGCAGCTTGGCCCAGGGGCTAGAGACCCAGTACTTC
TRBJ1-1 | - | 12 | - | TRBV11-2 | CASSPQYTEAFF | TGTGCCAGCAGCCCCCAATACACTGAAGCTTTCTTT
TRBJ1-2 | - | 13 | TRBD1 | TRBV5-4 | CASSLQGAGGYTF | TGTGCCAGCAGCTTACAGGGGGCGGGTGGCTACACCTTC
TRBJ2-7 | - | 13 | - | TRBV19 | CASSEPGVAEQYF | TGTGCCAGTAGCGAACCCGGGGTTGCGGAGCAGTACTTC
TRBJ2-1 | - | 17 | TRBD1 | TRBV18 | CASSRDLGQGAGNEQFF | TGTGCCAGCTCACGCGACTTGGGACAGGGGGCTGGGAATGAGCAGTTCTTC
TRBJ1-1 | few | 13 | - | TRBV7-2 | CASSLPGFAEAFF | TGTGCCAGCAGCTTACCAGGGTTCGCTGAAGCTTTCTTT
TRBJ2-7 | - | 15 | - | TRBV6-8 | CASSSRGFPRYEQYF | TGTGCCAGCAGTTCCAGGGGCTTCCCTAGATACGAGCAGTACTTC
TRBJ2-3 | few | 14 | TRBD1 | TRBV29-1 | CSVGQGGGADTQYF | TGCAGCGTAGGACAGGGAGGAGGTGCAGATACGCAGTATTTT
TRBJ2-7 | few | 13 | - | TRBV29-1 | CSVLRGGLAEQYF | TGCAGCGTCTTAAGGGGGGGATTGGCCGAGCAGTACTTC
TRBJ2-3 | many | 15 | TRBD2 | TRBV6-2/TRBV6-3 | CASSLGGGDTDTQYF | TGTGCCAGCAGTTTGGGCGGGGGGGACACAGATACGCAGTATTTT
TRBJ1-4 | - | 14 | - | TRBV5-8 | CASSLAGSPLELFF | TGTGCCAGCAGCTTGGCGGGGAGTCCTCTCGAACTGTTTTTT
TRBJ2-7 | - | 13 | TRBD2 | TRBV14 | CASSQSGAYEQYF | TGTGCCAGCAGCCAGAGCGGGGCCTACGAGCAGTACTTC
TRBJ2-1 | - | 11 | - | TRBV5-1 | CASSQNNEQFF | TGCGCCAGCAGCCAAAACAATGAGCAGTTCTTC
TRBJ1-2 | - | 14 | - | TRBV19 | CASSTYQGNYGYTF | TGTGCCAGTAGTACATATCAGGGAAACTATGGCTACACCTTC
TRBJ2-7 | - | 14 | - | TRBV29-1 | CSVEDQGSSYEQYF | TGCAGCGTTGAAGATCAGGGCAGCTCCTACGAGCAGTACTTC
TRBJ1-5 | - | 14 | TRBD1 | TRBV18 | CASSFGQGNQPQHF | TGTGCCAGCTCCTTCGGACAGGGTAATCAGCCCCAGCATTTT
TRBJ2-3 | - | 20 | TRBD2 | TRBV19 | CASSPSPGASGGRLADTQYF | TGTGCCAGTAGCCCATCCCCGGGAGCTAGCGGGGGACGATTGGCAGATACGCAGTATTTT
TRBJ2-2 | - | 14 | - | TRBV9 | CASSPAGNTGELFF | TGTGCCAGCAGCCCCGCGGGGAACACCGGGGAGCTGTTTTTT
TRBJ1-2 | - | 13 | - | TRBV6-1 | CASSENQDYGYTF | TGTGCCAGCAGTGAGAACCAGGACTATGGCTACACCTTC
TRBJ1-4 | - | 14 | TRBD1 | TRBV5-8 | CASSSGQGHEKLFF | TGTGCCAGCAGCTCGGGACAGGGTCATGAAAAACTGTTTTTT
TRBJ2-7 | - | 15 | TRBD2 | TRBV7-7 | CASSLRAGGSYEQYF | TGTGCTAGCAGCTTGAGGGCGGGGGGGTCCTACGAGCAGTACTTC
TRBJ1-2 | - | 14 | TRBD1 | TRBV5-1 | CASSPDRVKGGYTF | TGCGCCAGCAGCCCGGACAGGGTAAAGGGTGGCTACACCTTC